The rows below give T cell receptor beta chains drawn from one sample of a study of human T cells and chemical hapten exposure. TCRdb ran MiXCR on the RACE reads and lists one entry per CDR3 protein. The sample consists of roughly 120,000 distinct CDR3 sequences, about 13% of them appearing once. The material was whole blood, obtained in connection with sensitization to the hapten diphenylcyclopropenone (DPC). These receptors were collected from a young man with alopecia areata. Some clones in this sample may be carry-over from other donors' samples. The CDR3 runs from the conserved cysteine through the conserved F or W. A D gene is named only where the DNA matches it firmly. Clone size is stated in some rows and not others, as once, few, many or a class when expanded.

size: -; J: TRBJ2-2; V: TRBV5-5; D: -; CDR3: CASSLAMGNTGELFF; DNA: TGTGCCAGCAGCTTGGCCATGGGAAACACCGGGGAGCTGTTTTTT
size: -; J: TRBJ2-7; V: TRBV11-2; D: TRBD2; CDR3: CASSLRSGLGITYEQYF; DNA: TGTGCCAGCAGCCTACGCTCCGGACTAGGGATTACTTACGAGCAGTACTTC
size: -; J: TRBJ2-7; V: TRBV6-6; D: -; CDR3: CASSSLAGYEQYF; DNA: TGTGCCAGCAGTTCCCTCGCCGGATACGAGCAGTACTTC
size: few; J: TRBJ1-1; V: TRBV9; D: -; CDR3: CASSVGTPGGTEAFF; DNA: TGTGCCAGCAGCGTCGGGACACCCGGGGGGACTGAAGCTTTCTTT
size: few; J: TRBJ2-7; V: TRBV5-1; D: -; CDR3: CASSVSSSGNSYEQYF; DNA: TGCGCCAGCAGCGTCTCCTCGTCCGGGAACTCCTACGAGCAGTACTTC
size: few; J: TRBJ1-2; V: TRBV7-9; D: TRBD1; CDR3: CASSLWTGDNYGYTF; DNA: TGTGCCAGCAGCTTGTGGACAGGAGATAACTATGGCTACACCTTC
size: few; J: TRBJ1-6; V: TRBV4-3; D: -; CDR3: CASSPYRGSSYNSPLHF; DNA: TGCGCCAGCAGCCCTTACCGAGGGAGCTCCTATAATTCACCCCTCCACTTT
size: many; J: TRBJ1-6; V: TRBV4-1; D: -; CDR3: CASSPRSSYNSPLHF; DNA: TGCGCCAGCAGCCCTCGAAGCTCCTATAATTCACCCCTCCACTTT
size: -; J: TRBJ2-5; V: TRBV28; D: -; CDR3: CASSPPRETQYF; DNA: TGTGCCAGCAGTCCACCTCGTGAGACCCAGTACTTC
size: many; J: TRBJ1-5; V: TRBV3-1; D: TRBD1; CDR3: CASSRQGAGNQPQHF; DNA: TGTGCCAGCAGCCGACAGGGGGCAGGAAATCAGCCCCAGCATTTT
size: few; J: TRBJ2-1; V: TRBV6-5; D: TRBD1; CDR3: CASSQQGALRSSYNEQFF; DNA: TGTGCCAGCAGCCAACAGGGGGCCCTAAGGAGCTCCTACAATGAGCAGTTCTTC
size: many; J: TRBJ1-1; V: TRBV6-1; D: -; CDR3: CASSELAENTEAFF; DNA: TGTGCCAGCAGTGAACTCGCAGAAAACACTGAAGCTTTCTTT
size: -; J: TRBJ1-2; V: TRBV29-1; D: -; CDR3: CSDILAGALRSYGYTF; DNA: TGCAGCGATATTTTGGCAGGGGCCCTGCGGAGCTATGGCTACACCTTC
size: few; J: TRBJ2-4; V: TRBV29-1; D: -; CDR3: CSVSRDGGNIQYF; DNA: TGCAGCGTTTCAAGGGACGGAGGAAACATTCAGTACTTC
size: -; J: TRBJ2-3; V: TRBV6-2/TRBV6-3; D: -; CDR3: CASSRGRNTQYF; DNA: TGTGCCAGCAGTCGGGGGCGGAATACGCAGTATTTT
size: many; J: TRBJ1-5; V: TRBV7-3; D: -; CDR3: CASSLGLGQPQHF; DNA: TGTGCCAGCAGCTTAGGCCTGGGTCAGCCCCAGCATTTT
size: -; J: TRBJ2-3; V: TRBV20-1; D: TRBD1; CDR3: CSARDRTGSRDTQYF; DNA: TGCAGTGCTAGAGATAGGACAGGGTCCCGAGATACGCAGTATTTT
size: once; J: TRBJ1-2; V: TRBV20-1; D: -; CDR3: CSASSALNYGYTF; DNA: TGCAGTGCTAGCTCCGCGCTTAACTATGGCTACACCTTC
size: -; J: TRBJ1-2; V: TRBV5-4; D: TRBD1; CDR3: CASSVYYGTGYGYTF; DNA: TGTGCCAGCAGCGTATACTACGGGACAGGCTATGGCTACACCTTC
size: -; J: TRBJ1-1; V: TRBV6-5; D: -; CDR3: CASSYPMGGPNTEAFF; DNA: TGTGCCAGCAGTTACCCGATGGGGGGGCCGAACACTGAAGCTTTCTTT
size: many; J: TRBJ2-7; V: TRBV20-1; D: -; CDR3: CSASPGTVYEQYF; DNA: TGCAGTGCTAGTCCCGGGACTGTCTACGAGCAGTACTTC
size: -; J: TRBJ2-4; V: TRBV4-1; D: -; CDR3: CASSQPPRGAKNIQYF; DNA: TGCGCCAGCAGCCAGCCCCCCAGGGGAGCCAAAAACATTCAGTACTTC
size: few; J: TRBJ1-6; V: TRBV18; D: -; CDR3: CASSPPAGRYPSNSPLHF; DNA: TGTGCCAGCTCACCACCTGCGGGGCGGTACCCCTCCAATTCACCCCTCCACTTT
size: -; J: TRBJ2-7; V: TRBV28; D: -; CDR3: CASSPPDRSSHEQYF; DNA: TGTGCCAGCAGTCCCCCCGACCGGAGTAGCCACGAGCAGTACTTC
size: -; J: TRBJ2-7; V: TRBV2; D: -; CDR3: CASSVSREDEQYF; DNA: TGTGCCAGCAGTGTTAGCAGGGAGGACGAGCAGTACTTC
size: -; J: TRBJ2-1; V: TRBV20-1; D: TRBD1; CDR3: CSTPGTGDYNEQFF; DNA: TGCAGTACTCCCGGGACAGGTGATTACAATGAGCAGTTCTTC
size: few; J: TRBJ2-7; V: TRBV20-1; D: -; CDR3: CSALVQDFYEQYF; DNA: TGCAGTGCACTCGTACAGGATTTCTACGAGCAGTACTTC
size: -; J: TRBJ1-4; V: TRBV7-9; D: -; CDR3: CASKSEGVSANEKLFF; DNA: TGTGCCAGCAAATCGGAAGGGGTTTCAGCTAATGAAAAACTGTTTTTT
size: -; J: TRBJ1-5; V: TRBV7-9; D: -; CDR3: CASSLVAPGRNQPQHF; DNA: TGTGCCAGCAGCTTAGTTGCCCCGGGACGCAATCAGCCCCAGCATTTT
size: many; J: TRBJ2-2; V: TRBV7-9; D: -; CDR3: CASSVHRNTGELFF; DNA: TGTGCCAGCAGCGTCCATAGGAACACCGGGGAGCTGTTTTTT
size: -; J: TRBJ2-7; V: TRBV28; D: -; CDR3: CASSLRQQYEQYF; DNA: TGTGCCAGCAGTTTAAGACAGCAGTACGAGCAGTACTTC
size: -; J: TRBJ2-3; V: TRBV7-3; D: -; CDR3: CASSLERFSTDTQYF; DNA: TGTGCCAGCAGCTTAGAGCGCTTTAGCACAGATACGCAGTATTTT
size: -; J: TRBJ2-5; V: TRBV28; D: -; CDR3: CASSYPGQQETQYF; DNA: TGTGCCAGCAGTTACCCTGGCCAGCAAGAGACCCAGTACTTC
size: -; J: TRBJ1-2; V: TRBV4-3; D: -; CDR3: CASSQDYPDSYGYTF; DNA: TGCGCCAGCAGCCAAGATTACCCCGACAGCTATGGCTACACCTTC